This entry lists 9 T cell receptor beta chains sequenced from one sample in a study of T cell responses to AZD1222 COVID-19 vaccine. Here immunoSEQ multiplex PCR was the method, and the copy in TCRdb shows in-frame clones only, minus some. This table has 120,000 or so clones, roughly 84% appearing once. The material was peripheral blood, obtained on day 0 of AZD1222 vaccination. These receptors all stem from an adult in good health.

The chain employs TRBV7-2 and TRBJ2-3, with TRBD2 matching over 10 bases. With V trimmed by 0 bases and J by 4 bases, 10 bases remained unmatched. CDR1 SGHTA and CDR2 FQGNSA come from the germline V gene. This CDR3 contains 18 residues. CDR3 loop: CASSLADRSGTSADTQYF. CDR3 nucleotide sequence: TGTGCCAGCAGCTTAGCTGATCGGAGTGGGACTAGCGCAGATACGCAGTATTTT.

The V call is TRBV4-1, the J call TRBJ2-7; TRBD1 agrees at 7 bases. V shed 0 bases, J shed 4 bases, and the junction held 9 bases outside the gene matches. CDR1 is MGHRA and CDR2 is YSYEKL in the germline V gene. The CDR3 covers 16 residues. The CDR3 reads CASSQDQTGSRYEQYF. CDR3 nucleotide sequence: TGCGCCAGCAGCCAAGATCAGACAGGGTCTAGGTACGAGCAGTACTTC.

V and J are TRBV19 and TRBJ1-5; no clear D. The V gene lost 3 bases and the J gene lost 4 bases, with 7 bases spanning the gap. Looked up from germline, CDR1 is LNHDA and CDR2 is SQIVND (reference sequence). The CDR3 runs to 13 residues. CDR3 DNA sequence: TGTGCCAGTAGTATTGAAGAGAATCAGCCCCAGCATTTT. Protein sequence: CASSIEENQPQHF. Full variable domain (outside the CDR3, taken from reference TRBV19 and TRBJ1-5): DGGITQSPKYLFRKEGQNVTLSCEQNLNHDAMYWYRQDPGQGLRLIYYSQIVNDFQKGDIAEGYSVSREKKESFPLTVTSAQKNPTAFYLCASSIEENQPQHFGDGTRLSIL.

This chain joins TRBV18 and TRBJ1-5; 10 bases align to TRBD1. The germline V gene encodes CDR1 KGHSH and CDR2 LQKENI. The CDR3 consists of 14 residues. Trimming took 3 bases from V and 6 from J; bases not matched to a gene: 2. The CDR3 DNA reads as TGTGCCAGCTCACCGGACAGGGGGACTCAGCCCCAGCATTTT. As protein: CASSPDRGTQPQHF.

The chain recombines TRBV19 with TRBJ2-7; D possibly matches TRBD1 or TRBD2 (5 bases each). The germline CDR1 and CDR2 sequences are LNHDA and SQIVND (reference sequence). The V end was cut by 6 bases, the J end by 2 bases, with 17 bases between. CDR3 length: 15 residues. CDR3 DNA sequence: TGTGCCAGTAGCAGTCCGGGTGGGGGTACCTACGAGCAGTACTTC. Protein: CASSSPGGGTYEQYF. Complete variable domain (other parts from reference TRBV19 and TRBJ2-7): DGGITQSPKYLFRKEGQNVTLSCEQNLNHDAMYWYRQDPGQGLRLIYYSQIVNDFQKGDIAEGYSVSREKKESFPLTVTSAQKNPTAFYLCASSSPGGGTYEQYFGPGTRLTVT.

This clone turned up a few times. This chain uses TRBV21-1 with TRBJ1-3. TRBV21-1 represents a pseudogene. The CDR3 totals 19 residues. The CDR3, as DNA: TGTGCCAGCAGCATAACCCTACGGCCCGGCATACACTCTGGAAACACCATATATTTT. Protein sequence: CASSITLRPGIHSGNTIYF.

The V gene is TRBV6-4, the J gene TRBJ1-1; maybe TRBD1 (5 bases). The germline V and J ends were trimmed by 5 bases and 1 base, with 11 bases remaining between them. Germline CDR1 reads MRHNA; CDR2 reads SNTAGT. CDR3 length: 14 amino acids. CDR3: CASSTGTENTEAFF. In DNA, the CDR3 is TGTGCCAGCAGTACCGGGACCGAGAACACTGAAGCTTTCTTT.

This clone showed up just once. The chain is built from TRBV21-1 and TRBJ1-2; TRBD1 reflects the table's D call only, with no check against the DNA. TRBV21-1 represents a pseudogene. This CDR3 is 13 amino acids long. The CDR3: CASSKGTGYGYTF. The CDR3, as DNA: TGTGCCAGCAGCAAAGGGACAGGCTATGGCTACACCTTC.

This chain connects TRBV28 to TRBJ2-5; 8 bases match TRBD1. J lost 5 bases, V lost 6 bases, and 8 bases had no gene match. The CDR3 has 14 amino acids. The germline gives CDR1 MDHEN, CDR2 SYDVKM. The CDR3 sequence: CASRTQGAGETQYF. The CDR3 coding sequence is TGTGCCAGCAGGACTCAGGGGGCCGGGGAGACCCAGTACTTC.